This paragraph reports one TCR beta chain. The antigen remains undetermined. The sample comes from a study of T cell clones after liver transplantation. Study overall: Draws occurred before transplant, before withdrawal, and after complete or failed withdrawal. Regarding the study as a whole: Low donor cell numbers restricted donor-reactive repertoire measurement in two subjects.

Per the germline V gene, CDR1 is SGHNT and CDR2 is YYREEE (reference sequence). V shed 3 bases and J 4 bases; nucleotides not matched to a gene: 9. The CDR3 runs 16 residues. Produced via immunoSEQ multiplex PCR; TCRdb's table is partial and in-frame only. The sample yields tens of thousands of clones, 60% to 80% seen once. The TCR was taken from a human donor who received a liver transplant. The sequencing used CD4+ T cells from blood, collected before liver transplant. The chain employs TRBV5-4 and TRBJ2-2, with 7 positions matching TRBD1. CDR3 nucleotide sequence: TGTGCCAGCAGCTCGAACAGGGACAGACTCACCGGGGAGCTGTTTTTT. This codes for CASSSNRDRLTGELFF.